This T cell receptor (beta chain) was sequenced during a study of blood T cell repertoires in COVID-19. Study overall: In each case, the material was cDNA or gDNA derived from T cells, B-cell-depleted T cells, or PBMCs.

Trimming cost V 1 base and J 3 bases; bases outside gene matches: 5. The CDR3 consists of 15 residues. The germline CDR1 and CDR2 sequences are LGHNA and YSLEER. This clone was seen just once. As originally analysed: Reference gene primer amplification in the assay estimated nucleated cell counts. Generated by immunoSEQ multiplex PCR, the TCRdb table keeps only in-frame clones and is missing some. D and trimming were read from the DNA, whereas the V and J calls and clone size are those reported in that table. The data show over 250,000 clones, 80% to 90% seen once. The TCR originated in a woman aged 35 to 49 who had recovered from COVID-19. This rearrangement joins TRBV4-3 to TRBJ2-5; 7 nucleotides match TRBD2. Sequenced input: peripheral blood. The CDR3 spells CASSQVWGLKETQYF. CDR3 in DNA: TGCGCCAGCAGCCAAGTATGGGGACTAAAAGAGACCCAGTACTTC.